This T cell receptor beta chain was sequenced for a study of identical twins. The study's findings and limits: Diverse VJ usage suggested most zero-insertion clonotypes were not invariant T cells.

Template switching (which added a universal primer site) was used, and cDNA carried unique molecular identifiers. One entry per CDR3 protein results from TCRdb running MiXCR on the 5' RACE reads. The table includes 400,000 to 650,000 distinct CDR3 sequences, under 25% detected once. From germline, CDR1 is MNHEY and CDR2 SVGAGI. This CDR3 contains 15 residues. V lost 0 bases to trimming and J lost 4 bases, with 10 bases between them. Many counts were recorded for this clonotype. What it recognizes is unknown. This same sample was also taken into another study, of T cells expressing NK-cell markers. That work contributes: Dominant NKG2C+ clonotypes made up about 1.0-7.0% of CD8+ T cells in 5 or 6 donors. A handful of donors showed these clonotypes also leading the CD3+CD56-NKG2C+ fraction.

Input material: CD4+ T cells sorted from blood. The V gene is TRBV6-5, the J gene TRBJ2-1, with D tentatively TRBD2 (6 bases). The TCR comes from a woman under 30 in good health. Written as DNA, the CDR3 is TGTGCCAGCAGTTACTCCGGGACTTCTTACAATGAGCAGTTCTTC. This sequence encodes CASSYSGTSYNEQFF.